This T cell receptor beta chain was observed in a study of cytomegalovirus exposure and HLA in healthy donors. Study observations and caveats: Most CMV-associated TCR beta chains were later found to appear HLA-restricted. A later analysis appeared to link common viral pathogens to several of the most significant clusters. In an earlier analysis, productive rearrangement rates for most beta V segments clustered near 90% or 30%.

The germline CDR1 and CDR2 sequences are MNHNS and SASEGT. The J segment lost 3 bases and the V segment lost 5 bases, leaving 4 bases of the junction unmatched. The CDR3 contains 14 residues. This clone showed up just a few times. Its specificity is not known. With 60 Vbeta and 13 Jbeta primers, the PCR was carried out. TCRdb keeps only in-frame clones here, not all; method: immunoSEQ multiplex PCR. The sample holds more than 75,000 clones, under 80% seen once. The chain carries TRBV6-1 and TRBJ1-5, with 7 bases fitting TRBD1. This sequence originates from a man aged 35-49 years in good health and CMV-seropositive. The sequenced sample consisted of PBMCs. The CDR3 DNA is TGTGCCAGCAGTTATACAGGGGCCAATCAGCCCCAGCATTTT. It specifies CASSYTGANQPQHF.